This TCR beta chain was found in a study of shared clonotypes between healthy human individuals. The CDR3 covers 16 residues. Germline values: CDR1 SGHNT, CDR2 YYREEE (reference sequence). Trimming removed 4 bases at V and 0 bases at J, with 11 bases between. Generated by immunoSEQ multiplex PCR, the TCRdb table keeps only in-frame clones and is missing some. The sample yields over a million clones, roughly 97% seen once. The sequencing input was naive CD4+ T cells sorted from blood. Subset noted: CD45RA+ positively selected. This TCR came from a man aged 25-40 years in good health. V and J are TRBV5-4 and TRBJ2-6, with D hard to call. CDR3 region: CASSPPGRSGANVLTF. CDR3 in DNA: TGTGCCAGCAGCCCCCCCGGACGCTCTGGGGCCAACGTCCTGACTTTC.